The next 7 T cell receptor beta chains were all read from a single sample in a study of blood T cells in healthy people across ages. Alongside a J-beta primer mix, a sample-barcoded 5' primer served in a second PCR lasting about 6 to 11 cycles. Each CDR3 protein gets one entry after TCRdb re-called the 5' RACE reads with MiXCR. The sample gives roughly 790,000 distinct CDR3 sequences, roughly 41% of which show up once; 20% to 25% is in the top ten. The sequencing sample was made of blood. The receptor set was obtained from a woman aged 55-69 years in good health.

The V gene is TRBV5-1, the J gene TRBJ2-3, with a weak D call TRBD1 (5 bases). Trimming removed 3 bases from V and 6 bases from J, with 17 bases in between. CDR3 size: 15 residues. Germline CDR1 SGHRS, CDR2 YFSETQ. CDR3 residues: CASSSYIQARDTQYF. Written as DNA, the CDR3 is TGCGCCAGCAGCTCTTATATACAGGCACGGGATACGCAGTATTTT.

The rearrangement joins TRBV7-2 to TRBJ2-7; D might be TRBD2 (5 bases). CDR3 size: 15 residues. Germline CDR1 and CDR2: SGHTA and FQGNSA. Trimming took 0 bases from V and 4 from J, leaving 13 bases between them. The CDR3 region has the DNA TGTGCCAGCAGCTTAGCGGTAGCGACCCAATACGAGCAGTACTTC. Translated: CASSLAVATQYEQYF.

DNA for the CDR3: TGTGCCAGCCCTCACCCCGGGACAGGCGCAAATGAGCAGTTCTTC. Its protein is CASPHPGTGANEQFF. V is TRBV7-9 and J is TRBJ2-1; 8 bases map to TRBD1. The CDR3 consists of 15 residues. Trimming took 8 bases from V and 7 from J; bases not matched to a gene: 13. Looked up from germline, CDR1 is SEHNR and CDR2 is FQNEAQ (reference sequence).

This clonotype was seen once. The V and J genes are TRBV6-2 or TRBV6-3 and TRBJ1-4; unclear D gene. The CDR3 loop spans 11 amino acids. Germline V gene lookup returns CDR1 MNHEY and CDR2 SVGEGT. V lost 6 bases and J 8 bases, leaving 7 bases between the germline ends. In DNA, the CDR3 is TGTGCCAGCAGCATAGCAGAAAAACTGTTTTTT. It specifies CASSIAEKLFF.

Comments on this clonotype: One end of the junction is discordant with germline, which a read error may explain. The chain couples TRBV5-4 to TRBJ1-4; D remains unclear. Germline values: CDR1 SGHNT, CDR2 YYREEE (reference sequence). The CDR3 is 15 residues long. This CDR3 is CVSSLMGTANEKLFF. The CDR3 bases are TGTGTCAGCAGCCTGATGGGAACGGCTAATGAAAAACTGTTTTTT. The full variable domain, in which reference TRBV5-4 and TRBJ1-4 provide the parts outside the CDR3, is ETGVTQSPTHLIKTRGQQVTLRCSSQSGHNTVSWYQQALGQGPQFIFQYYREEENGRGNFPPRFSGLQFPNYSSELNVNALELDDSALYLCVSSLMGTANEKLFFGSGTQLSVL.

The chain has TRBV2 and TRBJ1-1, with a weak D call TRBD1 (5 bases). The CDR3 loop spans 13 amino acids. The germline CDR1 and CDR2 sequences are SNHLY and FYNNEI. The ends were cut back, 7 bases at V and 7 bases at J, with 16 bases in the middle. CDR3 nucleotide sequence: TGTGCCAGCATGGCCGGGGCTGCCCGTGAAGCTTTCTTT. Translated, it gives CASMAGAAREAFF.

V usage is TRBV4-3 and J usage is TRBJ2-1; 8 bases match TRBD2. After removal of 4 bases from V and 5 bases from J, the junction contained 4 bases not matched to a gene. CDR1 is LGHNA and CDR2 is YSLEER in the germline V gene. The length of the CDR3 is 14 residues. CDR3 loop: CASSLAGQNNEQFF. Written as DNA, the CDR3 is TGCGCCAGCAGCCTAGCGGGACAAAACAATGAGCAGTTCTTC.